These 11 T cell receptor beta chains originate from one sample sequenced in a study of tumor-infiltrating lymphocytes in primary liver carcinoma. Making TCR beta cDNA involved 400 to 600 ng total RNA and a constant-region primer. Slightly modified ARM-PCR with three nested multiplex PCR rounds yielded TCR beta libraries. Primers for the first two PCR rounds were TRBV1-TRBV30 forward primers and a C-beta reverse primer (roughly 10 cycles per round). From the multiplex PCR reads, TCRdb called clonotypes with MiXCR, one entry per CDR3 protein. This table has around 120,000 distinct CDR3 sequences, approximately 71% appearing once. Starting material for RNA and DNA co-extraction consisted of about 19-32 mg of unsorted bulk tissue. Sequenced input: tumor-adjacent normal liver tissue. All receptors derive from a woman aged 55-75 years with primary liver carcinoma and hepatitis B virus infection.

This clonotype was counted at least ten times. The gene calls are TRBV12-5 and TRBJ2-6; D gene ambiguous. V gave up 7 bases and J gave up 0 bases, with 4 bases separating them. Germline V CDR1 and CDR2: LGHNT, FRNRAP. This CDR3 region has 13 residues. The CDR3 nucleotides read TGTGCTAGTGCCGCCTCTGGGGCCAACGTCCTGACTTTC. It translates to CASAASGANVLTF.

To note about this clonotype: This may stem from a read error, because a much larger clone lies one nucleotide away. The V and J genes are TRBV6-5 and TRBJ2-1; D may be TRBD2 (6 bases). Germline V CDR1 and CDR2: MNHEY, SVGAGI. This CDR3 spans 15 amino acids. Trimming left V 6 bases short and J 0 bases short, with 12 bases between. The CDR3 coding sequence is TGTGCCAGCAGCCCCCACGGGGGCTCCTACAATGAGCAGTTCTTC. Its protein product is CASSPHGGSYNEQFF.

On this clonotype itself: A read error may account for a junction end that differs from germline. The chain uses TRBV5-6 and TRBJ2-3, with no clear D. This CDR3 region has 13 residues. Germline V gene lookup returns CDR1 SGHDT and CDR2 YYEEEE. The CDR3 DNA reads TGTGTCAGCAGCTTGGTGGAGAGTGATATGCAGTATTTT. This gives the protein CVSSLVESDMQYF.

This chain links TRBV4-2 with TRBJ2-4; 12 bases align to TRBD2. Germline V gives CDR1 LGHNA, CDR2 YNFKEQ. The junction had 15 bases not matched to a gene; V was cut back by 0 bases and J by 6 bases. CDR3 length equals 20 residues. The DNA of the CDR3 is TGTGCCAGCAGCCAAGAGTCCCCTAGCGGGAGGGCAGAGCCGGGAAACATTCAGTACTTC. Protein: CASSQESPSGRAEPGNIQYF.

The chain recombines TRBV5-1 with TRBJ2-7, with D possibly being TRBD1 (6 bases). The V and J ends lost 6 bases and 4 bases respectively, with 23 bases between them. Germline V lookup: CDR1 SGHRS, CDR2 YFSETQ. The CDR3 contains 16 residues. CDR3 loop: CASNSRPPGQGYEQYF. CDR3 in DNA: TGCGCCAGCAACTCAAGGCCCCCGGGTCAGGGGTACGAGCAGTACTTC. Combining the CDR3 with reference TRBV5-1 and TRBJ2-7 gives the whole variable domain KAGVTQTPRYLIKTRGQQVTLSCSPISGHRSVSWYQQTPGQGLQFLFEYFSETQRNKGNFPGRFSGRQFSNSRSEMNVSTLELGDSALYLCASNSRPPGQGYEQYFGPGTRLTVT.

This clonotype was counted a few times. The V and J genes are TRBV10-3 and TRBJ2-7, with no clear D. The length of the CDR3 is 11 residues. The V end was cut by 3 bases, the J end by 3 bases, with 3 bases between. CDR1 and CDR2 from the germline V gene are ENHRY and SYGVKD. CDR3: CAISDLYEQYF. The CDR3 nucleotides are TGTGCCATCAGTGATCTCTACGAGCAGTACTTC.

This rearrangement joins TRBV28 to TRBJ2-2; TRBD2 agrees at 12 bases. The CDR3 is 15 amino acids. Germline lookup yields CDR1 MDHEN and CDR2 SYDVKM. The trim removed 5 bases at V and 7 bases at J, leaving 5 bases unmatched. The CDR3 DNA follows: TGTGCCAGCAGTGATCTAGCGGGAGGGGGCGGGGAGCTGTTTTTT. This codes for CASSDLAGGGGELFF.

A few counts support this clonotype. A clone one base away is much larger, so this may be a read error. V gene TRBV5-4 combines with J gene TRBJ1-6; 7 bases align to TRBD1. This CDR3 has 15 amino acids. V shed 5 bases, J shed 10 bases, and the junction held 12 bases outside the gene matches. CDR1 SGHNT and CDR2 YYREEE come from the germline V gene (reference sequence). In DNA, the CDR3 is TGTGCCAGCAGTCCCGGACAGGTGGGGAGGTCACCCCTCCACTTT. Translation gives CASSPGQVGRSPLHF.

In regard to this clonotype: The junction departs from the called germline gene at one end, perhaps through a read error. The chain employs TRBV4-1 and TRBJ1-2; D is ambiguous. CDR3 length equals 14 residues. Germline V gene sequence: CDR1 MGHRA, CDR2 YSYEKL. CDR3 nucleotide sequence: TGCGCCAACAGCCACATAGGGTCGCCCGGTGTCTACACCTTC. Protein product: CANSHIGSPGVYTF.

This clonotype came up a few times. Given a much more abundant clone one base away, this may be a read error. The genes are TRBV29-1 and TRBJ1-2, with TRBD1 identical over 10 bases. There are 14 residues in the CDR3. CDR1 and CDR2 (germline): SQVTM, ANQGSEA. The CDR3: CSAGEPGQGTSYIF. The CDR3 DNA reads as TGCAGCGCTGGGGAGCCGGGACAGGGGACCTCCTACATCTTC.

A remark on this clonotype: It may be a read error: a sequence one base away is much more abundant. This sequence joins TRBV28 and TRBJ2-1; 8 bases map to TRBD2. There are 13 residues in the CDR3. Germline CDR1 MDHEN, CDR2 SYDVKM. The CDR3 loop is CANSFSSGTSLFF. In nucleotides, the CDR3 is TGTGCCAACAGTTTCTCGTCCGGGACTAGTCTGTTCTTC. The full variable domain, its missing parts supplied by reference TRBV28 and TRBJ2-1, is DVKVTQSSRYLVKRTGEKVFLECVQDMDHENMFWYRQDPGLGLRLIYFSYDVKMKEKGDIPEGYSVSREKKERFSLILESASTNQTSMYLCANSFSSGTSLFFGPGTRLTVL.